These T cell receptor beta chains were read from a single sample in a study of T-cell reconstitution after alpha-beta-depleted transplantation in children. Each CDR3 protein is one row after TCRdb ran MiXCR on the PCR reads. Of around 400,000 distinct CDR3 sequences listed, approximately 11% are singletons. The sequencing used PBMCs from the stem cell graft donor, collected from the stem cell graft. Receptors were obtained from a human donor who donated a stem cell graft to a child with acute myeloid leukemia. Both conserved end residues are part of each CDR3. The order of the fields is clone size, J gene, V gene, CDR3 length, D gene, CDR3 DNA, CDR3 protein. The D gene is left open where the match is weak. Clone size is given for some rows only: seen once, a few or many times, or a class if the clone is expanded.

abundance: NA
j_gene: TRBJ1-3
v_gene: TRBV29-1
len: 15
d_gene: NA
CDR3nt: TGCAGCGTTTCGTGGGGCGAGGGGCCGGGAAACACCATATATTTT
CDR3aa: CSVSWGEGPGNTIYF

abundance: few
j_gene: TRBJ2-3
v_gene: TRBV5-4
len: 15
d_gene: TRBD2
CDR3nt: TGTGCCAGCAGCTCGGGACTAGCGGGAGGGCCAGAACAGTATTTT
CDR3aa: CASSSGLAGGPEQYF

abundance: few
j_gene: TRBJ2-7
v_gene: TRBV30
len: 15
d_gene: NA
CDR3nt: TGTGCCTGGGTCGGGGGTGCTAGCGCAGCCTACGAGCAGTACTTC
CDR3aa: CAWVGGASAAYEQYF

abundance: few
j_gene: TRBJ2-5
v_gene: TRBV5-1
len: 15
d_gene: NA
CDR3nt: TGCGCCAGCAGCTTGTCCGGGAGTGGCCCAGAGACCCAGTACTTC
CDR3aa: CASSLSGSGPETQYF

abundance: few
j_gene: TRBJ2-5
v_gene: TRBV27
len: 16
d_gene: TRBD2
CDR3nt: TGTGCCAGCAGACGGTCTAGCGGGAGTCTTCTAGAGACCCAGTACTTC
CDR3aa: CASRRSSGSLLETQYF

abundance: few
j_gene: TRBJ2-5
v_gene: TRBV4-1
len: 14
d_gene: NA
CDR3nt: TGCGCCAGCAGCCTTTACCTCAGGGAAGAGACCCAGTACTTC
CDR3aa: CASSLYLREETQYF

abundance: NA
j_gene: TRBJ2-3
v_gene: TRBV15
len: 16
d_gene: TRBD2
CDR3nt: TGTGCCACCAGCAGATCCGGGACTACCGCCACAGATACGCAGTATTTT
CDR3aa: CATSRSGTTATDTQYF

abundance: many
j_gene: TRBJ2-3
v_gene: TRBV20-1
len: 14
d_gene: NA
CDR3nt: TGCAGTGCTAGCGGCGGAGACCGAGGGGATACGCAGTATTTT
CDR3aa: CSASGGDRGDTQYF

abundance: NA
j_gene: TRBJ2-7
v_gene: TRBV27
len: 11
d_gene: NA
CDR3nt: TGTGCCACCTCAACGCGGTACGAGCAGTACTTC
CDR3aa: CATSTRYEQYF

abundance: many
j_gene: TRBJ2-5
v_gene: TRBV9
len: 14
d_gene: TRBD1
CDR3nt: TGTGCCAGCAGCGTAACAGGGGGGTCAGAGACCCAGTACTTC
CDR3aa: CASSVTGGSETQYF

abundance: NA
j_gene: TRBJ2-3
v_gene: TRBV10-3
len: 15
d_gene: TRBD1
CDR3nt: TGTGCCATCAGCGGACAGGGACGGGACACAGATACGCAGTATTTT
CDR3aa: CAISGQGRDTDTQYF

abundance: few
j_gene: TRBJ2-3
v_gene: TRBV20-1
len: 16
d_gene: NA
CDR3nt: TGCAGTGCTAGAGCGATAGCGGAAGAGTGGGCAGATACGCAGTATTTT
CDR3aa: CSARAIAEEWADTQYF

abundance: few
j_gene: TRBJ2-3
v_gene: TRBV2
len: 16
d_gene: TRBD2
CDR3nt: TGTGCCAGCACCGAGCCCAGCGGGGGGGCCGGAGATACGCAGTATTTT
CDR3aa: CASTEPSGGAGDTQYF

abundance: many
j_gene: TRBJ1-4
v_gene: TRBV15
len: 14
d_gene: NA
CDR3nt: TGTGCCACCAGCAGACGGGGCGCGGGTGAAAAACTGTTTTTT
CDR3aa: CATSRRGAGEKLFF

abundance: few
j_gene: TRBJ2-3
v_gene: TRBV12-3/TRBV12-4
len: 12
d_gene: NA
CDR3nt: TGTGCCAGCAGTCAGGGGTGGGATACGCAGTATTTT
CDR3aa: CASSQGWDTQYF

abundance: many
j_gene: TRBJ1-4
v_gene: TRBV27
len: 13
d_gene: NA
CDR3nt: TGTGCCAGCAGTTTCCAGGCGGGGGAAAAACTGTTTTTT
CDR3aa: CASSFQAGEKLFF

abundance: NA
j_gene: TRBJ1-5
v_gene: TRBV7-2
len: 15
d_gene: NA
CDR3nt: TGTGCCAGCAGCCCACAAGTGGACAGCAATCAGCCCCAGCATTTT
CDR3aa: CASSPQVDSNQPQHF

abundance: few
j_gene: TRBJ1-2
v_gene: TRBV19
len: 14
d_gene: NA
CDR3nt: TGTGCCAGTAGTAAGGGGACATCTTTCTATGGCTACACCTTC
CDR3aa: CASSKGTSFYGYTF

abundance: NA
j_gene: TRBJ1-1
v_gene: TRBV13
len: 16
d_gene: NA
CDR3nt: TGTGCCAGCAGCTTAGTTACGATAGACATGAACACTGAAGCTTTCTTT
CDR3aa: CASSLVTIDMNTEAFF

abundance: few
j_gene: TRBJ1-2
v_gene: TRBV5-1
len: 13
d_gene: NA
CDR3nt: TGCGCCAGCAGGCCCGCTGAGCCCTATGGCTACACCTTC
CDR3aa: CASRPAEPYGYTF

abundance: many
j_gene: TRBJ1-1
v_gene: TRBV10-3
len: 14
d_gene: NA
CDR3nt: TGTGCCATCAGTTCGGAAGGGTTTGACACTGAAGCTTTCTTT
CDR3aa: CAISSEGFDTEAFF

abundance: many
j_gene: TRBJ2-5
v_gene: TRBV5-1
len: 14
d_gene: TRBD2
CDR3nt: TGTGCCAGCAGCTTGGGACTAGCGGGAGAGACCCAGTACTTC
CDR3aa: CASSLGLAGETQYF

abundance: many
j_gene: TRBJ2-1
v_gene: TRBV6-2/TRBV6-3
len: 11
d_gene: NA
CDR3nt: TGTGCCAGCAGCAAGGGACTGATGATGTTCTTC
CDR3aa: CASSKGLMMFF

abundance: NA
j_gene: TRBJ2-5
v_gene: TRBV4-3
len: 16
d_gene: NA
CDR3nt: TGCGCCAGCAGCCTCACCGGCACGGACCGGTGGGAGACCCAGTACTTC
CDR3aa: CASSLTGTDRWETQYF

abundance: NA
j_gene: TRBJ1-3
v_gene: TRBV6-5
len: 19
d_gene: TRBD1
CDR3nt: TGTGCCAGCAGTTACTCATTCCACCGGGACAGGGACTTCAGAAACACCATATATTTT
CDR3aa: CASSYSFHRDRDFRNTIYF

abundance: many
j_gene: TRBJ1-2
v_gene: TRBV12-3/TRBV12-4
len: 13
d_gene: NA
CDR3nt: TGTGCCAGCAGTTTTGGGAGTAACTATGGCTACACCTTC
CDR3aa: CASSFGSNYGYTF

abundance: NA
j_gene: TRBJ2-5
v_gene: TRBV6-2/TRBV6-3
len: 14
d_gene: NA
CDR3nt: TGTGCCAGCGGGACGGGGACATACCAAGAGACCCAGTACTTC
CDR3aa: CASGTGTYQETQYF

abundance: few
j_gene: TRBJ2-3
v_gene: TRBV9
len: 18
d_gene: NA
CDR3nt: TGTGCCAGCAGCGTAGGGGTAGCGAGTCGGATCAGCACAGATACGCAGTATTTT
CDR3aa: CASSVGVASRISTDTQYF

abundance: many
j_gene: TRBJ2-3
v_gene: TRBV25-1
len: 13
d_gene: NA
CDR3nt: TGTGCCAGCAGTGGCGAGACTTTAGATACGCAGTATTTT
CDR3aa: CASSGETLDTQYF

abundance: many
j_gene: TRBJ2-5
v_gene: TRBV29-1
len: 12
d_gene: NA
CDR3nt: TGCAGCGGGAGGGTGGCCCAAGAGACCCAGTACTTC
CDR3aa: CSGRVAQETQYF

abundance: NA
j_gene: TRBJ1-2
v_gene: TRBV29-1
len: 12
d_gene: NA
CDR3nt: TGCAGCGTTTGGACAGCTAACTATGGCTACACCTTC
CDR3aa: CSVWTANYGYTF

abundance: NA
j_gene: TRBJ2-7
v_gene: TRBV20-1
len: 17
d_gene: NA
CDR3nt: TGCAGTGCTGGAGATGAGGGGGTTAGCGGAAGGACTTACGAGCAGTACTTC
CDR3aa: CSAGDEGVSGRTYEQYF

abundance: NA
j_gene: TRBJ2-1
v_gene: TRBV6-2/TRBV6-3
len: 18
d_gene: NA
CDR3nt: TGTGCCAGCAGTTACCCACGACTAGAGAGTAAACCCGACAATGAGCAGTTCTTC
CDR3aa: CASSYPRLESKPDNEQFF

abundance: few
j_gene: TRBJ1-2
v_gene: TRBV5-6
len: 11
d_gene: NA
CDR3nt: TGTGCCAGCTTGGGTGTCTATGGCTACACCTTC
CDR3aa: CASLGVYGYTF

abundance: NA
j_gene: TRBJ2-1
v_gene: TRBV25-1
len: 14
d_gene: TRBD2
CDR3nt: TGTGCCAGCAGTGCGGGGGGCTCCTACAATGAGCAGTTCTTC
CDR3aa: CASSAGGSYNEQFF

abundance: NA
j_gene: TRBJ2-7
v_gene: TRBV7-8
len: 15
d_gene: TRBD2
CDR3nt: TGTGCCAGCAGTGGCGGACTAGCGGGGAACTACGAGCAGTACTTC
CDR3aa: CASSGGLAGNYEQYF

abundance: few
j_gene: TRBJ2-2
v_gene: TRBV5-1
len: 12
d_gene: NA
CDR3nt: TGCGCCAGCAGCTTTGAACTCCCCGAGCTGTTTTTT
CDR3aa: CASSFELPELFF

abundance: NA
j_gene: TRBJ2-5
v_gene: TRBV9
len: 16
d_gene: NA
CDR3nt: TGTGCCAGCAGCGTAGGCTCGGACCCCTTCCAAGAGACCCAGTACTTC
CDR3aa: CASSVGSDPFQETQYF

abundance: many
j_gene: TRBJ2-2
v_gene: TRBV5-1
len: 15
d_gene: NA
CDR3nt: TGCGCCAGCAGCTTGCGGCAGGCGAACACCGGGGAGCTGTTTTTT
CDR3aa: CASSLRQANTGELFF

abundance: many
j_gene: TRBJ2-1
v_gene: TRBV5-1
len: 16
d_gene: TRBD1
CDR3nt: TGCGCCAGCAGCTCTTCCGGGAATTCGGGACAGGGGGCTAAGTTCTTC
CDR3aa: CASSSSGNSGQGAKFF

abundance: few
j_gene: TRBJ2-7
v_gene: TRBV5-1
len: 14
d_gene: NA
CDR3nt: TGCGCCAGCAGCCCGGCTTCTGGGACCTACGAGCAGTACTTC
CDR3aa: CASSPASGTYEQYF

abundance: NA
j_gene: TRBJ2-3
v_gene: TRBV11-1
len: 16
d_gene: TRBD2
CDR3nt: TGTGCCAGCAGCCACAGGACTAGCGGGCTCACAGATACGCAGTATTTT
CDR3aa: CASSHRTSGLTDTQYF

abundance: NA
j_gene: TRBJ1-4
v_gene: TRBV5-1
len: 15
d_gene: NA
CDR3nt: TGCGCCAGCAGCTTGCAAGGGCCGGGGAATGAAAAACTGTTTTTT
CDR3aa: CASSLQGPGNEKLFF

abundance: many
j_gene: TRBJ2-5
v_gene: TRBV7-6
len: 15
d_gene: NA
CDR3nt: TGTGCCAGCAGCTTATTCGTGACGGGACAAGAGACCCAGTACTTC
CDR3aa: CASSLFVTGQETQYF

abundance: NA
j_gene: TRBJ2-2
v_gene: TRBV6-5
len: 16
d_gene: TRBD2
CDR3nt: TGTGCCAGCAGTTACTCGGGGCCTAGCGGTGGCGGGGAGCTGTTTTTT
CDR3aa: CASSYSGPSGGGELFF

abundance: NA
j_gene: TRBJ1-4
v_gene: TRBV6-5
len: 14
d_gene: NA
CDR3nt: TGTGCCAGCAGTTCTGACAGGAAGGGTGAAAAACTGTTTTTT
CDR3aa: CASSSDRKGEKLFF

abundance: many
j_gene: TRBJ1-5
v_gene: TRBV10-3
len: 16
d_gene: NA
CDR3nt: TGTGCCATCAGTGATAATTGGGGAGGTGGTAATCAGCCCCAGCATTTT
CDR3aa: CAISDNWGGGNQPQHF